This TCR beta chain is from a study of cytomegalovirus exposure and HLA in healthy donors. Turning to the study itself: An earlier analysis identified approximately 110 million unique TCR beta sequences in approximately 170 million T cells. The Caucasian-associated ancestry cluster contained approximately 81% of the approximately 390 genotyped donors.

The PCR made use of 60 Vbeta and 13 Jbeta primers. TCRdb keeps only in-frame clones here, not all; method: immunoSEQ multiplex PCR. The sample shows 190,000 or so clones, 80% of them seen only once. This clone was detected once. Despite likely unrecorded immune exposures, the donors were nominally healthy at the time of sampling. This CDR3 is built from 13 residues. J was trimmed by 9 bases and V by 5 bases; bases with no gene match: 10. CDR1 and CDR2 from the germline V gene are SQVTM and ANQGSEA. The sequence was collected from a boy aged 5-17 years in good health and CMV-seronegative. The chain joins TRBV29-1 to TRBJ1-5; 7 bases match TRBD1. The specimen sequenced was PBMCs. The CDR3 is CSVYQGGGGPQHF. Here the CDR3 DNA reads TGCAGCGTTTATCAGGGGGGCGGTGGGCCCCAGCATTTT.